This note documents a single TCR beta chain sequence. Its antigen is not identified. Data came from immunoSEQ multiplex PCR; TCRdb stores just in-frame clones and leaves some out. The repertoire holds some 180,000 clones, roughly 94% seen once, with roughly 1.5% in the top ten. The record originates from a study of T cell responses to AZD1222 COVID-19 vaccine. Notes on the study in general: CD4 TCRs associated with vaccination spanned spike, dominating at 160-218 and 743-854. Spike-specific TCRs gained breadth and depth after people received two AZD1222 doses.

The germline V and J ends were trimmed by 3 bases and 0 bases, with 4 bases remaining between them. This CDR3 comprises 13 residues. Sequencing used peripheral blood, obtained 28 days after the second AZD1222 dose. This TCR was recovered from an adult who received the AZD1222 COVID-19 vaccine. The rearrangement uses TRBV12-3 or TRBV12-4 and TRBJ2-3; the D is unclear. The CDR3 spells CASSFQSTDTQYF. CDR3 nucleotides: TGTGCCAGCAGTTTCCAGAGCACAGATACGCAGTATTTT.